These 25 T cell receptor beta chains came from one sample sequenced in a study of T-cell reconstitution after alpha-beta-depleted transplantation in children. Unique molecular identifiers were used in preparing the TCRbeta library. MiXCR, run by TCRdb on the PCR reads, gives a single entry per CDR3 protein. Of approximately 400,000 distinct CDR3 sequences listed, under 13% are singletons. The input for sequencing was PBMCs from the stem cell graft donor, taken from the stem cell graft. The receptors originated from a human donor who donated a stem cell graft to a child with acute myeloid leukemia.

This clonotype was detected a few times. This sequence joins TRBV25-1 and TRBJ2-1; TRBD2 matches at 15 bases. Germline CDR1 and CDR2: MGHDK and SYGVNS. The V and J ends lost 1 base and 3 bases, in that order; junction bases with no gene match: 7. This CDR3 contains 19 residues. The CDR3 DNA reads TGTGCCAGCAGTGAATCTGGGACTAGCGGGAGGTCGAGCTACAATGAGCAGTTCTTC. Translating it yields CASSESGTSGRSSYNEQFF.

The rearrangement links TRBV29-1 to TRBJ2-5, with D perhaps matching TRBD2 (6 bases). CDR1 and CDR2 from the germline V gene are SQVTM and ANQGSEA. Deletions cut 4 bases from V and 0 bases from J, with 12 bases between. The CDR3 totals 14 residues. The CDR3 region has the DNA TGCAGCGTTGTGTCTAGCGCGGACCAAGAGACCCAGTACTTC. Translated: CSVVSSADQETQYF.

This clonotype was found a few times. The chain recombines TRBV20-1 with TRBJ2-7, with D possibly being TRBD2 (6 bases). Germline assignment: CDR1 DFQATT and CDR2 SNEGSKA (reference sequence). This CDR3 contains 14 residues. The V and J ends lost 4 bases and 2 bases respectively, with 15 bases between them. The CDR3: CSATESGTPYEQYF. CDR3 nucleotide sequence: TGCAGTGCTACCGAATCCGGGACTCCCTACGAGCAGTACTTC.

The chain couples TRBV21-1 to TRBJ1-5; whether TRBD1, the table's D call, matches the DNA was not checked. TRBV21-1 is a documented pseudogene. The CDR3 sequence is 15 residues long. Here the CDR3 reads CASSKWDSPNQPQHF. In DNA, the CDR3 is TGTGCCAGCAGCAAGTGGGACAGTCCCAATCAGCCCCAGCATTTT.

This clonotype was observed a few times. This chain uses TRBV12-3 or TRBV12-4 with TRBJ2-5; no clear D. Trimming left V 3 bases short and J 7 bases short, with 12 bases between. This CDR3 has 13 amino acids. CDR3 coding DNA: TGTGCCAGCAGTTTGGCCGAGACGGCGACCCAGTACTTC. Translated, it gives CASSLAETATQYF.

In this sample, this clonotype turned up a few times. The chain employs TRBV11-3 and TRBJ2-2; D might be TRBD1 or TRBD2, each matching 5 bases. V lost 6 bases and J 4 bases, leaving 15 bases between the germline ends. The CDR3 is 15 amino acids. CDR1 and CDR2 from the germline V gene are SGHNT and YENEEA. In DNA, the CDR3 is TGTGCCAGCAGTACAGGTTCGGGAACCACCGGGGAGCTGTTTTTT. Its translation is CASSTGSGTTGELFF.

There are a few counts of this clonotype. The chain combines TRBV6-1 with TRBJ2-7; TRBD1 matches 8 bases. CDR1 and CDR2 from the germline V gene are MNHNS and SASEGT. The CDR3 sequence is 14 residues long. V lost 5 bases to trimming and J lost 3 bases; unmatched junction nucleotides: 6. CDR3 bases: TGTGCCAGCAGTCCCCGGACAGGGATCTACGAGCAGTACGTC. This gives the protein CASSPRTGIYEQYV.

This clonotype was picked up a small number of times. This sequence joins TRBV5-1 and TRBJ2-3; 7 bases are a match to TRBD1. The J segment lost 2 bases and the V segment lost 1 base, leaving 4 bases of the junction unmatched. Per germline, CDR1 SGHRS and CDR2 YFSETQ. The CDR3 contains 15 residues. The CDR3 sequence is CASSLNRGYTDTQYF. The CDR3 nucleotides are TGCGCCAGCAGCTTGAACAGGGGTTACACAGATACGCAGTATTTT.

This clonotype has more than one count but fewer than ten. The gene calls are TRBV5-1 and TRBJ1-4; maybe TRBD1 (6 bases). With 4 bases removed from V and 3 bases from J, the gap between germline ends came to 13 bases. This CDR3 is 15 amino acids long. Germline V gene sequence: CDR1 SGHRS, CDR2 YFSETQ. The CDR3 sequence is CASSRQGSPNEKLFF. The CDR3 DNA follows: TGCGCCAGCAGCCGCCAGGGGTCCCCTAATGAAAAACTGTTTTTT.

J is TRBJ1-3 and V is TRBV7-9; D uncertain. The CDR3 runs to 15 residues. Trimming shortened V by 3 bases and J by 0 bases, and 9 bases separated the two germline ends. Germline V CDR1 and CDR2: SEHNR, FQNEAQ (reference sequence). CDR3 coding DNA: TGTGCCAGCAGCTTGGTCGCGGTCTCTGGAAACACCATATATTTT. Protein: CASSLVAVSGNTIYF.

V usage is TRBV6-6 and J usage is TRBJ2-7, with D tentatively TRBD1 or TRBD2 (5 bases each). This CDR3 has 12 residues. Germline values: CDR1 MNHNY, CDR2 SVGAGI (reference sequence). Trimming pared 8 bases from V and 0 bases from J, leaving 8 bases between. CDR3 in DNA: TGTGCCAGCCGGGACGTCTCCTACGAGCAGTACTTC. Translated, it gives CASRDVSYEQYF.

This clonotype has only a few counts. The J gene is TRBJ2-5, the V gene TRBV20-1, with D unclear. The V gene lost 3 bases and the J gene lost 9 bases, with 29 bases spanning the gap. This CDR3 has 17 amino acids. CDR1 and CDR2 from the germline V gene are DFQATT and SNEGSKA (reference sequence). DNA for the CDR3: TGCAGTGCTAGTGTTTCAGTTCTCGGGTCCCCATCATCGGCCCAGTACTTC. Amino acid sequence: CSASVSVLGSPSSAQYF.

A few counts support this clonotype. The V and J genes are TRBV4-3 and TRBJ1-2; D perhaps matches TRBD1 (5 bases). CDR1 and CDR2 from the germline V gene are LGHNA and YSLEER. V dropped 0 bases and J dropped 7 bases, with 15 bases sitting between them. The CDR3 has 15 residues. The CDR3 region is CASSQDFWTKSGYTF. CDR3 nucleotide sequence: TGCGCCAGCAGCCAAGATTTTTGGACAAAGTCTGGCTACACCTTC.

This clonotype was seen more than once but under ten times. The CDR3 DNA is TGTGCCAGCGGAGTTGGACAGGGTCCATGGGAGACCCAGTACTTC. It is translated as CASGVGQGPWETQYF. The rearrangement links TRBV16 to TRBJ2-5; 8 positions match TRBD1. Germline values: CDR1 KGHSY, CDR2 FQNENV. V gave up 8 bases and J gave up 5 bases; unmatched junction bases: 13. The CDR3 extends over 15 amino acids.

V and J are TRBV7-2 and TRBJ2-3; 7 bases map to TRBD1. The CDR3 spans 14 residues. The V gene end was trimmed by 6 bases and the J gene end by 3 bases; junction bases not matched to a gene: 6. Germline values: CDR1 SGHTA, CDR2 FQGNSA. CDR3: CASRTGQATDTQYF. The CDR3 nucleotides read TGTGCCAGCAGAACCGGACAGGCTACAGATACGCAGTATTTT.

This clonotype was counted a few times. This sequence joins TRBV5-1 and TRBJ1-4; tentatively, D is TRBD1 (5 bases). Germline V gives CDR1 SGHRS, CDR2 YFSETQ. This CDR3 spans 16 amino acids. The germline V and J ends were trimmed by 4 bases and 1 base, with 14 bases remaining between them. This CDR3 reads CASSPGPGRTNEKLFF. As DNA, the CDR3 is TGCGCCAGCAGCCCGGGGCCGGGGCGAACTAATGAAAAACTGTTTTTT.

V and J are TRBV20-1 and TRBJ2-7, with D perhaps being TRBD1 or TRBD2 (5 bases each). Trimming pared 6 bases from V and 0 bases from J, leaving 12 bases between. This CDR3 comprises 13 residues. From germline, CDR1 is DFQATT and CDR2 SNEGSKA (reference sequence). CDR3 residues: CSAQEGTSYEQYF. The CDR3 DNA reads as TGCAGTGCCCAGGAAGGGACCTCCTACGAGCAGTACTTC.

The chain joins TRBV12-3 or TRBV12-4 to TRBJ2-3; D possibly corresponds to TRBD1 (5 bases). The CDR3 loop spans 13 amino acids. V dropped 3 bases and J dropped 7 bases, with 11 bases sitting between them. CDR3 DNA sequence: TGTGCCAGCAGTTTCCGGCAGGGCCATACGCAGTATTTT. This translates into CASSFRQGHTQYF.

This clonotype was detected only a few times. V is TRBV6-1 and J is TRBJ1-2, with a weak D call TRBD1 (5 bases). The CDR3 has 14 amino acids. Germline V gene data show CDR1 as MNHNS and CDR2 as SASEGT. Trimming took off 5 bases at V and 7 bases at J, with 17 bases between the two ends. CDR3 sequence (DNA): TGTGCCAGCAGTCCCCGATCCCAGGGTGGTGGCTACACCTTC. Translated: CASSPRSQGGGYTF.

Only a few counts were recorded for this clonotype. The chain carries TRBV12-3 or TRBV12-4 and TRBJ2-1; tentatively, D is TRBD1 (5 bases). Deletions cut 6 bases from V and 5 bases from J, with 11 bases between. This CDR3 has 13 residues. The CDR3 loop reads CASSKTAHNEQFF. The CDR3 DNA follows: TGTGCCAGCAGCAAGACAGCCCACAATGAGCAGTTCTTC.

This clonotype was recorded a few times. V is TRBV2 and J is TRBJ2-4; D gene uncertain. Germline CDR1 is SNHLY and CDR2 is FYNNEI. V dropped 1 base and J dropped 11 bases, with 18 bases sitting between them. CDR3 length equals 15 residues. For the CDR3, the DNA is TGTGCCAGCAGTGAAGTGGGTAGGCCCGGAAGGCTTCAGTACTTC. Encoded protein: CASSEVGRPGRLQYF.

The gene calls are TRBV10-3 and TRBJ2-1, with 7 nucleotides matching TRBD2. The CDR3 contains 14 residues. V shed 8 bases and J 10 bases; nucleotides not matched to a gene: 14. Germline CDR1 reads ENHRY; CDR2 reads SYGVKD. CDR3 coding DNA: TGTGCCATCGGGGGGAGGGCACAGGCCGGAGAGCAGTTCTTC. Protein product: CAIGGRAQAGEQFF.

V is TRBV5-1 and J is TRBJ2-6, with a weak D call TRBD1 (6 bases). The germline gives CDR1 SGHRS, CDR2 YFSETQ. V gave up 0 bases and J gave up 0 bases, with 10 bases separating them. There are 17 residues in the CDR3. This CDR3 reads CASSLAGQRSGANVLTF. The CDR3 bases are TGCGCCAGCAGCTTGGCCGGACAGCGCTCTGGGGCCAACGTCCTGACTTTC.

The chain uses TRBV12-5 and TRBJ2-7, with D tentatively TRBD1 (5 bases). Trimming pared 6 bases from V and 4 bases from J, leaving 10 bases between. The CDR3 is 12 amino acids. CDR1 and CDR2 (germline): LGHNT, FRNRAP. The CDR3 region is CASGQDSYEQYF. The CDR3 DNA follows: TGTGCTAGTGGCCAAGACAGTTACGAGCAGTACTTC.

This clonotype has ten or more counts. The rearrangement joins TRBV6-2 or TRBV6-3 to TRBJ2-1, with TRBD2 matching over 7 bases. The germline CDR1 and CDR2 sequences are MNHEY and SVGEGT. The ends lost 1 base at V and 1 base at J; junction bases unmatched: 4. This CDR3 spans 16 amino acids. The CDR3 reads CASSYYPGLSYNEQFF. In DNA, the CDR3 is TGTGCCAGCAGTTACTATCCGGGACTATCCTACAATGAGCAGTTCTTC.